This is a list of T cell receptor beta chains from one sample in a study of blood T cell repertoires in COVID-19. Profiling relied on immunoSEQ multiplex PCR, and the TCRdb table lists in-frame clones only, not all of them. The data contain some 230,000 clones, roughly 85% of them seen just once; the ten biggest clones take up more than 0.75%. The sample taken for sequencing was peripheral blood. These receptors were collected from a middle-aged man with acute or convalescent COVID-19. CDR3s include the opening cysteine and the closing phenylalanine or tryptophan. The D gene is left open where the match is weak. Some rows mark clone size as missing; the rest say once, few, many or name a class of expanded clone.

>-|TRBJ1-2|-|TRBV5-6|16
CASSRNLQGYNYGYTF
TGTGCCAGCAGCCGGAACTTACAGGGTTACAACTATGGCTACACCTTC
>TRBD1|TRBJ1-5|-|TRBV27|12
CASSNRGKPQHF
TGTGCCAGCAGTAACAGGGGCAAGCCCCAGCATTTT
>-|TRBJ2-2|-|TRBV30|11
CAWSQNGELFF
TGTGCCTGGAGTCAAAACGGGGAGCTGTTTTTT
>-|TRBJ1-1|-|TRBV7-9|13
CASSLTLDTEAFF
TGTGCCAGCAGCTTAACTCTAGACACTGAAGCTTTCTTT
>TRBD1|TRBJ2-7|-|TRBV25-1|15
CASRAARDRGYEQYF
TGTGCCAGCCGCGCCGCCCGGGACAGGGGCTACGAGCAGTACTTC
>TRBD1|TRBJ1-1|few|TRBV7-9|17
CASSTGTGGLPNTEAFF
TGTGCCAGCAGCACGGGAACAGGGGGTCTACCGAACACTGAAGCTTTCTTT
>TRBD2|TRBJ2-5|-|TRBV3-1/TRBV3-2|15
CASSQDSGGAKTQYF
TGTGCCAGCAGCCAAGATAGCGGGGGGGCGAAGACCCAGTACTTC
>-|TRBJ2-7|once|TRBV18|16
CASSDAGPQGSYEQYF
TGTGCCAGCTCAGACGCTGGACCTCAGGGGTCCTACGAGCAGTACTTC
>-|TRBJ1-3|few|TRBV29-1|14
CSVEDRYSGNTIYF
TGCAGCGTTGAAGATCGCTACTCTGGAAACACCATATATTTT
>-|TRBJ2-7|-|TRBV5-1|16
CASSPFVSQGGHEQYF
TGCGCCAGCAGCCCTTTTGTGAGCCAGGGAGGCCACGAGCAGTACTTC
>-|TRBJ2-1|-|TRBV5-1|14
CASTPRGGFNEQFF
TGCGCCAGCACCCCAAGGGGGGGGTTCAATGAGCAGTTCTTC
>TRBD1|TRBJ1-4|-|TRBV10-3|18
CAISGNAKDRGTNEKLFF
TGTGCCATCAGTGGCAACGCTAAAGACAGGGGGACTAATGAAAAACTGTTTTTT
>-|TRBJ2-5|-|TRBV11-2|11
CASSLYETQYF
TGTGCCAGCAGCTTATATGAGACCCAGTACTTC
>-|TRBJ1-1|-|TRBV5-6|14
CASSLVQMNTEAFF
TGTGCCAGCAGCTTGGTCCAGATGAACACTGAAGCTTTCTTT
>TRBD1|TRBJ1-2|-|TRBV30|14
CAWSAVGQGYGYTF
TGTGCCTGGAGTGCCGTTGGACAGGGCTATGGCTACACCTTC
>TRBD1|TRBJ1-1|-|TRBV6-6|16
CASKLRDRGRNTEAFF
TGTGCCAGCAAGCTCCGGGACAGGGGTAGGAACACTGAAGCTTTCTTT
>-|TRBJ2-5|-|TRBV5-4|13
CASSFSVGETQYF
TGTGCCAGCAGCTTTAGCGTGGGGGAGACCCAGTACTTC
>TRBD1|TRBJ1-5|-|TRBV6-2/TRBV6-3|13
CASSTGGPGPQHF
TGTGCCAGCAGCACAGGGGGGCCGGGGCCCCAGCATTTT
>TRBD1|TRBJ1-2|-|TRBV2|13
CASLDREAGGYTF
TGTGCCAGCCTCGACAGGGAAGCTGGTGGCTACACCTTC
>-|TRBJ1-6|-|TRBV5-6|15
CASSLRSSGSSPLHF
TGTGCCAGCAGCTTGAGGAGTAGTGGGAGTTCACCCCTCCACTTT
>-|TRBJ2-7|-|TRBV7-6|14
CASSLGGLSYEQYF
TGTGCCAGCAGCCTGGGGGGGCTATCCTACGAGCAGTACTTC
>-|TRBJ2-2|-|TRBV3-1/TRBV3-2|15
CASSRPRSNTGELFF
TGTGCCAGCAGCCGACCTAGGTCGAACACCGGGGAGCTGTTTTTT
>-|TRBJ2-3|-|TRBV6-1|16
CASSEVRLGAGDTQYF
TGTGCCAGCAGTGAAGTCAGACTAGGCGCAGGGGATACGCAGTATTTT
>TRBD2|TRBJ2-3|-|TRBV15|17
CATSRGLAGGPADTQYF
TGTGCCACCAGCAGAGGACTAGCGGGGGGGCCCGCAGATACGCAGTATTTT
>-|TRBJ1-2|few|TRBV3-1/TRBV3-2|16
CASSQASVGGAKGYTF
TGTGCCAGCAGCCAAGCATCCGTTGGGGGCGCAAAAGGCTACACCTTC